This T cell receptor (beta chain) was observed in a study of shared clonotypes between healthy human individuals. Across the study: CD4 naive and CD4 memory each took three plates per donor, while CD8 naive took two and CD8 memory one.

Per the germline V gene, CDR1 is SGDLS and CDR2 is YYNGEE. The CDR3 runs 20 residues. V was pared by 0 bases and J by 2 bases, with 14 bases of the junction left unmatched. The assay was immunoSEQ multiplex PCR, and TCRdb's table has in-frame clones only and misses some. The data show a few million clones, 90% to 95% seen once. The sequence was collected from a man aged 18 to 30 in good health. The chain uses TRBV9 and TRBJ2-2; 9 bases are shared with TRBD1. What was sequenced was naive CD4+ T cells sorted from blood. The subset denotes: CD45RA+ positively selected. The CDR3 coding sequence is TGTGCCAGCAGCGTAGGCTGGGGGGTCGGGACAGGGAAAAACACCGGGGAGCTGTTTTTT. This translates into CASSVGWGVGTGKNTGELFF.